The present T cell receptor (beta chain) was sequenced within a study of Graves' ophthalmopathy and Graves' hyperthyroidism (dated by TCRdb to the late 2010s). In terms of the full investigation: Peripheral blood was collected at initial diagnosis, before any treatment. For independent validation, a separate cohort was made up of 18 to 20 hyperthyroidism patients plus 17 patients who later progressed from hyperthyroidism to ophthalmopathy. T-cell repertoires of thyroid tissue and blood were compared in six hyperthyroidism patients. After sampling, hyperthyroidism patients received methimazole starting at 30 mg daily, and ophthalmopathy patients received high-dose intravenous methylprednisolone. The 85 to 100 discovery patients were divided at random into training and test sets in a 7:3 ratio. The study used signatures of the TCR beta repertoire to tell Graves' ophthalmopathy apart from Graves' hyperthyroidism and to predict which patients would progress to ophthalmopathy. A discovery set of 95 to 100 patients (43 ophthalmopathy, 55 to 65 stable hyperthyroidism) was enrolled to explore V-J signatures distinguishing ophthalmopathy from hyperthyroidism. In total, under 150 blood samples were TCR-sequenced: roughly 45 ophthalmopathy, over 70 hyperthyroidism and some 17 hyperthyroidism-to-ophthalmopathy patients.

Results and caveats for the whole study, not just this receptor: In validation, the model predicted ophthalmopathy progression with about 71% sensitivity and about 77% specificity; roughly 11 predicted patients were CT-confirmed with GO in a median of about 6.1 months. Sample size was not statistically predetermined, and group allocation was not concealed from the investigators. Ophthalmopathy was separated from stable hyperthyroidism by the 13-signature model with just under 90% sensitivity and roughly 83% specificity in cross-validation and with 80%/75% in the test set. Among expanded thyroid clonotypes with frequency above 0.001, most also showed up in blood, which suggests that blood repertoires may reflect the thyroid immune response.

Stable hyperthyroidism was defined as no progression to ophthalmopathy within 18 months of follow-up. Hyperthyroidism patients were newly diagnosed, were aged 18 to 65 years, and had a disease duration under 2 months. Patients were excluded if they had other autoimmune diseases, uncontrolled infections, pregnancy or lactation. Clinical symptoms, serum thyroxine, TRAb, thyroid ultrasound and orbital computed tomography were used for diagnosis. Ficoll-Paque density gradient centrifugation was used to isolate PBMCs from about 9.4 ml of fresh peripheral blood. Total RNA was extracted with Trizol reagent and quality-checked on an Agilent 2100 Bioanalyzer. This clonotype showed up many times. Its antigen specificity is not known. The record has no base qualities; no much larger clone is one base away. The CDR3 covers 19 residues, taking in both the cysteine and the phenylalanine. CDR3 DNA is the only sequence kept; it has 57 bases, read in frame from the first base. V has 5 bases trimmed and J has 0 bases trimmed; junction bases matching no gene number 12. CDR1 and CDR2 are read off the germline V gene as MGHDK and SYGVNS.

For repertoire sequencing, TCR beta CDR3 regions were amplified from RNA transcripts. A first-round RT-PCR used HTBI primers with the Qiagen OneStep RT-PCR kit, followed by a second-round multiplex PCR, size selection and purification. Libraries were sequenced on an Illumina HiSeq2000 using paired-end 100 bp reads. On the study's bioinformatics: Reads were processed with SOAPnuke, discarding reads with adapters, uncalled bases, mean Phred below 15, or no exact constant-primer or identifier match. High-quality paired reads were merged with COPE v1.2.5. Each unique nucleotide sequence was defined as a clonotype, and clonotypes were aligned to IMGT TRB V, D and J references with MiTCR v1.1. The analysis was limited to V-J combinations with a frequency above 0.0001, which together covered 99.2% of repertoires. For each V-J combination, a TCR clonal expansion and chaos score was defined as F50 clonal expansion divided by the chaos observed in the TCRdist matrix. Welch's t-statistics and random forest were used to narrow the features down to more than 10 V-J combinations, which were then fed into a naive Bayes classifier. The Morisita-Horn index was used to measure how similar the thyroid and blood repertoires were. The raw public reads went through TCRdb reprocessing: fastp at Q25, MiXCR clone calling, in-frame beta chains kept. Identical CDR3 protein sequences are pooled into one entry, listed with their most common genes and DNA. TCRdb, not the authors, supplied the V and J calls. The sample table holds approximately 410,000 distinct CDR3 sequences, of which less than 20% were seen once. The top ten clones comprise roughly 7% of the sample.

The rearranged segments are TRBV25-1 and TRBJ2-6; 8 middle bases align to TRBD1. The specimen sequenced was peripheral blood. The receptor was derived from a woman under 30 with stable Graves' hyperthyroidism. Donor details come from another sample of the same person, matched by shared clones. In nucleotide form, the sequence is TGTGCCAGCAGTAATTCCGGACAGGGTTTAGACTCTGGGGCCAACGTCCTGACTTTC. This sequence encodes CASSNSGQGLDSGANVLTF. The variable domain in full, with residues beyond the CDR3 obtained from the reference TRBV25-1 and TRBJ2-6 genes, is EADIYQTPRYLVIGTGKKITLECSQTMGHDKMYWYQQDPGMELHLIHYSYGVNSTEKGDLSSESTVSRIRTEHFPLTLESARPSHTSQYLCASSNSGQGLDSGANVLTFGAGSRLTVL.